The 31 T cell receptor beta chains presented below share a single source sample, sequenced in a study of blood T cells in healthy people across ages. Next came a second PCR, run for about 7 to 12 cycles, which used a sample-barcoded 5' primer along with a J-beta primer mix. TCRdb passed the 5' RACE reads through MiXCR, listing each CDR3 protein once. The table shows about 1.4 million distinct CDR3 sequences, with approximately 59% occurring only once. Sequencing used blood. These receptor sequences come from a man between 18 and 35 years old in good health.

The genes are TRBV25-1 and TRBJ1-2, with D possibly matching TRBD1 (5 bases). Trimming removed 1 base from V and 8 bases from J, with 23 bases in between. The CDR3 is made up of 17 amino acids. Per germline, CDR1 MGHDK and CDR2 SYGVNS. The CDR3 sequence is CASSESGSRGPMFGYTF. The DNA of the CDR3 is TGTGCCAGCAGTGAATCAGGGTCGCGGGGCCCTATGTTCGGCTACACCTTC.

Written as DNA, the CDR3 is TGCAGTGCTGGTTCTCTTAGCTCCTACGAGCAGTACTTC. Residues: CSAGSLSSYEQYF. The chain employs TRBV20-1 and TRBJ2-7; D is unclear. V shed 5 bases and J shed 0 bases, with 11 bases lying between them. CDR3 length: 13 residues. Germline V gene lookup returns CDR1 DFQATT and CDR2 SNEGSKA (reference sequence).

The rearrangement joins TRBV6-1 to TRBJ2-5; D is perhaps TRBD2 (5 bases). V lost 2 bases and J 11 bases, leaving 18 bases between the germline ends. Germline V CDR1 and CDR2: MNHNS, SASEGT. This CDR3 is built from 14 residues. The CDR3 DNA reads as TGTGCCAGCAGTGAAATGAGGGCCAATAGTGAGCAGTACTTC. It is translated as CASSEMRANSEQYF.

The rearrangement uses TRBV28 and TRBJ1-1; 8 bases fit TRBD1. Germline V gene lookup returns CDR1 MDHEN and CDR2 SYDVKM. J gave up 8 bases and V 2 bases, and 4 bases lay outside the gene matches. The CDR3 extends over 13 amino acids. DNA of the CDR3: TGTGCCAGCAGTTTACAGGGACAGGCGGAAGCTTTCTTT. This encodes CASSLQGQAEAFF.

The chain joins TRBV10-3 to TRBJ1-2; TRBD1 aligns across 10 bases. The CDR3 sequence is 13 residues long. Germline CDR1 is ENHRY and CDR2 is SYGVKD. J was trimmed by 6 bases and V by 4 bases; bases with no gene match: 2. The CDR3 loop is CAISGDRGHGYTF. CDR3 nucleotides: TGTGCCATCAGTGGGGACAGGGGACATGGCTACACCTTC.

The gene calls are TRBV12-5 and TRBJ2-1; 8 nucleotides align to TRBD1. In germline, CDR1 is LGHNT, CDR2 FRNRAP. The CDR3 is made up of 16 amino acids. J was trimmed by 7 bases and V by 0 bases; bases with no gene match: 8. The CDR3 region has the DNA TGTGCTAGTGGTTTGGTAACGAGACAGGGGCCGAATGAGCAGTTCTTC. Translated, it gives CASGLVTRQGPNEQFF.

The table lists this clonotype with a few counts. This chain connects TRBV15 to TRBJ2-1; D gene uncertain. In germline, CDR1 is LNHNV, CDR2 YYDKDF (reference sequence). V lost 0 bases and J 10 bases, leaving 10 bases between the germline ends. This CDR3 spans 13 amino acids. CDR3 nucleotides: TGTGCCACCAGCAGAGATTCCTCCTGGGAGCAGTTCTTC. This gives the protein CATSRDSSWEQFF.

This clonotype occurred a few times. V is TRBV7-2 and J is TRBJ1-2; no firm D call. The germline V gene has CDR1 SGHTA and CDR2 FQGNSA. This CDR3 has 16 residues. With 3 bases removed from V and 4 bases from J, the gap between germline ends came to 18 bases. As DNA, the CDR3 is TGTGCCAGCAGCTTCCCCACACCTAGGACTTCCTATGGCTACACCTTC. Amino acid sequence: CASSFPTPRTSYGYTF.

The chain is built from TRBV7-9 and TRBJ2-7, with TRBD1 matching 9 bases. Germline trimming cut 5 bases from V and 4 bases from J; bases unmatched to any gene: 12. CDR1 SEHNR and CDR2 FQNEAQ come from the germline V gene (reference sequence). The CDR3 sequence is 16 residues long. CDR3 coding DNA: TGTGCCAGCAGCCCGAGCTCACAGGGGGCGCGGTACGAGCAGTACTTC. Its translation: CASSPSSQGARYEQYF.

The rearrangement links TRBV30 to TRBJ2-1; a weak D match, TRBD2 (6 bases). The germline V gene encodes CDR1 GTSNPN and CDR2 SVGIG (reference sequence). V was trimmed by 3 bases and J by 4 bases, leaving 10 bases between them. CDR3 size: 13 residues. The CDR3 coding sequence is TGTGCCTGGAGCGGGGGAGATTACAATGAGCAGTTCTTC. Translation: CAWSGGDYNEQFF. The whole variable domain, remainder taken from reference TRBV30 and TRBJ2-1, is SQTIHQWPATLVQPVGSPLSLECTVEGTSNPNLYWYRQAAGRGLQLLFYSVGIGQISSEVPQNLSASRPQDRQFILSSKKLLLSDSGFYLCAWSGGDYNEQFFGPGTRLTVL.

The chain carries TRBV20-1 and TRBJ1-2; D is perhaps TRBD1 (5 bases). Deletions cut 0 bases from V and 7 bases from J, with 15 bases between. The germline CDR1 and CDR2 sequences are DFQATT and SNEGSKA (reference sequence). The CDR3 is 14 residues long. The CDR3 protein is CSARDLGESGGYTF. For the CDR3, the DNA is TGCAGTGCTAGAGATTTGGGGGAAAGCGGTGGCTACACCTTC.

This clonotype was seen more than once but under ten times. This rearrangement joins TRBV7-2 to TRBJ2-1, with no clear D. Germline-derived CDR1 and CDR2 are SGHTA and FQGNSA. Trimming stripped 1 base from V and 3 bases from J, with 10 bases between. The CDR3 has 15 amino acids. CDR3 nucleotides: TGTGCCAGCAGCTTAGGGGTGTCCGGCTACAATGAGCAGTTCTTC. It is translated as CASSLGVSGYNEQFF.

V and J are TRBV6-5 and TRBJ1-4; tentatively, D is TRBD1 (5 bases). The germline V and J ends were trimmed by 7 bases and 6 bases, with 15 bases remaining between them. Germline CDR1 reads MNHEY; CDR2 reads SVGAGI. The CDR3 totals 14 residues. In DNA, the CDR3 is TGTGCCAGCAACCGGGACGGTCCTCATGAAAAACTGTTTTTT. This encodes CASNRDGPHEKLFF.

This clonotype was seen a handful of times. The rearrangement joins TRBV20-1 to TRBJ1-4, with D perhaps TRBD1 (6 bases). CDR3 size: 14 residues. Looked up from germline, CDR1 is DFQATT and CDR2 is SNEGSKA (reference sequence). Trimming took 5 bases from V and 4 from J, leaving 14 bases between them. The CDR3 loop is CSAPSDRFNEKLFF. CDR3 bases: TGCAGTGCTCCGTCCGACAGGTTTAATGAAAAACTGTTTTTT.

The table lists this clonotype with a count of one. This sequence joins TRBV25-1 and TRBJ2-3, with D possibly TRBD2 on 6 matching bases. Trimming removed 8 bases from V and 8 bases from J, with 11 bases in between. The CDR3 extends over 11 amino acids. Germline V gene data show CDR1 as MGHDK and CDR2 as SYGVNS. The CDR3 loop is CASLLGGTQYF. The CDR3 DNA follows: TGTGCCAGCCTTTTGGGGGGTACGCAGTATTTT.

This chain links TRBV9 with TRBJ1-1, with 8 bases lining up with TRBD1. In germline, CDR1 is SGDLS, CDR2 YYNGEE. The V gene end was trimmed by 9 bases and the J gene end by 1 base; junction bases not matched to a gene: 2. The CDR3 consists of 12 residues. In nucleotides, the CDR3 is TGTGCCACTGGACAGGGGAACACTGAAGCTTTCTTT. This gives the protein CATGQGNTEAFF.

The chain uses TRBV29-1 and TRBJ2-1, with TRBD1 as a possible D gene (6 bases). Germline values: CDR1 SQVTM, CDR2 ANQGSEA. This CDR3 spans 11 amino acids. DNA of the CDR3: TGCGGCGCCTTACAGGGTAATGAGCAGTTCTTC. Encoded protein: CGALQGNEQFF.

The chain links TRBV20-1 to TRBJ1-5; D remains unclear. Germline loops: CDR1 DFQATT, CDR2 SNEGSKA (reference sequence). The CDR3 has 15 residues. V shed 0 bases and J shed 0 bases, with 9 bases lying between them. The CDR3 is CSAREGIDSNQPQHF. The CDR3 DNA is TGCAGTGCTAGAGAAGGAATAGATAGCAATCAGCCCCAGCATTTT.

This clonotype was counted a few times. The gene calls are TRBV5-1 and TRBJ2-1; 14 nucleotides agree with TRBD2. Trimming at V came to 2 bases and at J to 10 bases, leaving 14 bases not matched to a gene. This CDR3 spans 18 amino acids. CDR1 is SGHRS and CDR2 is YFSETQ in the germline V gene. The CDR3 sequence is CASSLRLRGLAGAFEQFF. CDR3 nucleotides: TGCGCCAGCAGCTTAAGGTTGCGGGGACTAGCGGGAGCATTCGAGCAGTTCTTC.

The table lists this clonotype with a count of one. This chain joins TRBV6-6 and TRBJ1-4; D not resolved. Trimming left V 0 bases short and J 8 bases short, with 4 bases between. CDR1 MNHNY and CDR2 SVGAGI come from the germline V gene (reference sequence). The CDR3 is 12 amino acids. The CDR3 DNA follows: TGTGCCAGCAGTTACTCGACCGAAAAACTGTTTTTT. This sequence encodes CASSYSTEKLFF.

Of note for this clonotype: At one end, the junction sequence differs from germline, possibly due to a read error. The gene calls are TRBV20-1 and TRBJ1-2; possibly TRBD1 for D (6 bases). Germline CDR1 DFQATT, CDR2 SNEGSKA (reference sequence). There are 14 residues in the CDR3. The CDR3 protein is CSARDGTTNYGYTF. The CDR3, as DNA: TGCAGTGCCAGAGATGGGACAACTAACTATGGCTACACCTTC.

This chain connects TRBV5-1 to TRBJ2-1, with D tentatively TRBD2 (5 bases). CDR1 and CDR2 (germline): SGHRS, YFSETQ. V was cut by 3 bases and J by 10 bases, with 23 bases left in between. The CDR3 has 16 amino acids. The CDR3 DNA follows: TGCGCCAGCAGCTCCGGCAAAATGGACGGAGGCTACGAGCAGTTCTTC. As protein: CASSSGKMDGGYEQFF. The full variable domain, its missing parts supplied by reference TRBV5-1 and TRBJ2-1, is KAGVTQTPRYLIKTRGQQVTLSCSPISGHRSVSWYQQTPGQGLQFLFEYFSETQRNKGNFPGRFSGRQFSNSRSEMNVSTLELGDSALYLCASSSGKMDGGYEQFFGPGTRLTVL.

This clonotype was counted a few times. The J gene is TRBJ1-2, the V gene TRBV7-2; no firm D call. CDR3 size: 14 residues. Germline CDR1 SGHTA, CDR2 FQGNSA. V was cut by 10 bases and J by 0 bases, with 15 bases left in between. The DNA of the CDR3 is TGTGCCAAGCCGTTAGGATACCCTAACTATGGCTACACCTTC. It is translated as CAKPLGYPNYGYTF.

The V gene is TRBV14, the J gene TRBJ2-3, with D perhaps matching TRBD1 (5 bases). From germline, CDR1 is SGHDN and CDR2 FVKESK. With 1 base removed from V and 8 bases from J, the gap between germline ends came to 19 bases. This CDR3 region has 16 residues. As DNA, the CDR3 is TGTGCCAGCAGCCAAGTCCAGCCAGGGTTATACGGTACGCAGTATTTT. This codes for CASSQVQPGLYGTQYF.

This clonotype was detected a few times. The chain couples TRBV7-9 to TRBJ2-7; D gene unclear. The germline CDR1 and CDR2 sequences are SEHNR and FQNEAQ (reference sequence). This CDR3 spans 12 amino acids. CDR3 protein: CAARSHLNEQYF. The CDR3 region has the DNA TGTGCTGCCCGGTCCCACCTTAACGAGCAGTACTTC.

A word on this clonotype: Its ends do not fully match the called genes, so a read error is possible. In DNA, the CDR3 is TGTGCCAGCAGTACGCCGGGGGGCTACGAAGAGCAGTATTTC. This codes for CASSTPGGYEEQYF. The V and J genes are TRBV7-2 and TRBJ2-4, with D tentatively TRBD2 (7 bases). Germline V gene lookup returns CDR1 SGHTA and CDR2 FQGNSA. CDR3 size: 14 residues.

The V call is TRBV11-3, the J call TRBJ2-2; D ambiguous. In germline, CDR1 is SGHNT, CDR2 YENEEA. This CDR3 has 15 residues. Deletions cut 5 bases from V and 4 bases from J, with 14 bases between. The CDR3 sequence is CASSPTLVGTGELFF. CDR3 nucleotide sequence: TGTGCCAGCAGCCCCACCCTAGTTGGCACCGGGGAGCTGTTTTTT.

The CDR3 region has the DNA TGCAGCGTCTCCCGGACCTCTCCCTCAGATACGCAGTATTTT. Its translation is CSVSRTSPSDTQYF. The J gene is TRBJ2-3, the V gene TRBV29-1; D remains ambiguous. This CDR3 has 14 amino acids. Per germline, CDR1 SQVTM and CDR2 ANQGSEA. V gave up 6 bases and J gave up 4 bases, with 17 bases separating them.

J is TRBJ2-3 and V is TRBV29-1; 7 bases fit TRBD2. The germline V gene encodes CDR1 SQVTM and CDR2 ANQGSEA. The V segment lost 3 bases and the J segment 0 bases; nucleotides outside the gene matches: 0. The CDR3 spans 13 residues. The CDR3 protein is CSVDSGSTDTQYF. The CDR3, as DNA: TGCAGCGTTGATAGCGGGAGCACAGATACGCAGTATTTT.

This chain connects TRBV3-1 to TRBJ2-3; D might be TRBD1 (6 bases). This CDR3 is 16 amino acids long. The V end lost 4 bases, the J end lost 4 bases, and 18 bases lay between the germline ends. CDR1 LGHDT and CDR2 YNNKEL come from the germline V gene (reference sequence). CDR3 nucleotide sequence: TGTGCCAGCAGCCTCCGGGACATGGTCATAGCAGATACGCAGTATTTT. Translated, it gives CASSLRDMVIADTQYF.

The chain joins TRBV21-1 to TRBJ2-1. The J call is doubtful: the DNA matches TRBJ2-7 better. TRBV21-1 is noted as a pseudogene. The CDR3 is 16 residues long. The CDR3 DNA reads as TGTGCCAGCAGCAAAGGGGGTCGGAGCTCCTACAATGAGCAGTACTTC. Amino acid sequence: CASSKGGRSSYNEQYF.